This T cell receptor (beta chain) originates from a study of beta chain features in type 1 diabetes. Findings and limits, study-wide: A pattern of fewer insertions and more deletions at VDJ junctions was seen in type 1 diabetes patients. In these data, an HLA type influence on TCRB rearrangement remained unresolved.

The germline gives CDR1 GTSNPN, CDR2 SVGIG (reference sequence). Trimming shortened V by 3 bases and J by 2 bases, and 14 bases separated the two germline ends. CDR3 length equals 14 residues. Every sorted population was more than 98% pure. Sequenced material consisted of expressed TCRB transcripts (all of the isolated RNA was reverse transcribed). The table came from immunoSEQ multiplex PCR; TCRdb's copy has only in-frame clones and leaves some out. This sample carries hundreds of thousands of clones, roughly 31% of them seen once, and the ten largest clones take roughly 0.06%. Of note for this clone: Antigen specificity is unknown.

Sequencing input: naive CD4+ T cells from blood. This TCR was recovered from a man aged 18 to 29 in good health. The chain couples TRBV30 to TRBJ2-7; tentative D call: TRBD1 (6 bases). The CDR3 DNA reads as TGTGCCTGGAGGGAAAGGGGGTGGACCTACGAGCAGTACTTC. This encodes CAWRERGWTYEQYF. Based on the CDR3 plus reference TRBV30 and TRBJ2-7, the full variable domain is SQTIHQWPATLVQPVGSPLSLECTVEGTSNPNLYWYRQAAGRGLQLLFYSVGIGQISSEVPQNLSASRPQDRQFILSSKKLLLSDSGFYLCAWRERGWTYEQYFGPGTRLTVT.